This section outlines one T cell receptor (beta chain) sequence together with its context. Its antigen is as yet unknown. Genomic DNA from each subset was divided evenly over several immunoSEQ plates. Here immunoSEQ multiplex PCR was the method, and the copy in TCRdb shows in-frame clones only, minus some. Among under 200,000 clones listed, over 80% were seen once. V lost 6 bases and J lost 7; bases outside the gene matches: 10. CDR1 is MDHEN and CDR2 is SYDVKM in the germline V gene. The CDR3 totals 17 residues. This sample is drawn from a study of shared clonotypes between healthy human individuals. Whole-study context: A donor's plate count was three for CD4 naive and three for CD4 memory; CD8 naive had two and CD8 memory one.

Study-level results: Limitation of the genetic and exposure-history diversity represented came from the few donors. In general, naive subsets displayed greater estimated richness than memory subsets did.

The chain couples TRBV28 to TRBJ2-1; 15 bases match TRBD2. The source is a woman aged 30 to 39 in good health. Specimen: naive CD4+ T cells sorted from blood. Subset of the sample: CD45RA+ positively selected. As DNA, the CDR3 is TGTGCCAGCAGCTTCCAGGGACTAGCGGGAGGTCGAAATGAGCAGTTCTTC. Its protein is CASSFQGLAGGRNEQFF. The whole variable domain, remainder taken from reference TRBV28 and TRBJ2-1, is DVKVTQSSRYLVKRTGEKVFLECVQDMDHENMFWYRQDPGLGLRLIYFSYDVKMKEKGDIPEGYSVSREKKERFSLILESASTNQTSMYLCASSFQGLAGGRNEQFFGPGTRLTVL.